The 21 T cell receptor beta chains below all came from one sample that was sequenced in a study of beta chain features in type 1 diabetes. Investigators reverse transcribed all isolated RNA, so they sequenced expressed TCRB transcripts. Method: immunoSEQ multiplex PCR; TCRdb's copy keeps in-frame clones and lacks some. This sample has about 240,000 clones, with roughly 30% found just once. Material: central memory CD4+ T cells from blood. Receptor source: a man aged 30 to 45 in good health.

The chain is built from TRBV5-4 and TRBJ2-1; D may be TRBD1 or TRBD2 (5 bases each). Germline assignment: CDR1 SGHNT and CDR2 YYREEE (reference sequence). The CDR3 totals 14 residues. V gave up 4 bases and J gave up 6 bases, with 14 bases separating them. The DNA of the CDR3 is TGTGCCAGCAGCCGGCAGGCAGGGACCAATGAGCAGTTCTTC. The encoded protein is CASSRQAGTNEQFF.

This clone was counted ten times or more. The rearrangement uses TRBV18 and TRBJ2-3; D remains ambiguous. The germline gives CDR1 KGHSH, CDR2 LQKENI. This CDR3 has 14 residues. V was pared by 3 bases and J by 4 bases, with 11 bases between. The CDR3 reads CASSPTLTADTQYF. CDR3 DNA: TGTGCCAGCTCACCCACCTTGACGGCAGATACGCAGTATTTT.

The table lists this clone with a few counts. This chain links TRBV28 with TRBJ2-1; D may match TRBD1 or TRBD2 (6 bases each). Trimming stripped 7 bases from V and 12 bases from J, with 22 bases between. Germline-derived CDR1 and CDR2 are MDHEN and SYDVKM. The CDR3 totals 14 residues. In nucleotides, the CDR3 is TGTGCCAGCAAAACAAGGGGGGCAGGGTGGTCGCAGTTCTTC. Residues: CASKTRGAGWSQFF.

CDR3: CATQDPYEQYF. The DNA for the CDR3 is TGTGCCACCCAGGACCCCTACGAGCAGTACTTC. The chain combines TRBV6-1 with TRBJ2-7, with no clear D. The CDR3 sequence is 11 residues long. V dropped 10 bases and J dropped 2 bases, with 9 bases sitting between them. Germline CDR1 reads MNHNS; CDR2 reads SASEGT.

The chain carries TRBV6-1 and TRBJ2-3; D might be TRBD2 (6 bases). The CDR3 is 15 residues long. V lost 4 bases and J 0 bases, leaving 11 bases between the germline ends. From germline, CDR1 is MNHNS and CDR2 SASEGT. The CDR3 protein is CASSVQEGSTDTQYF. The CDR3 nucleotides are TGTGCCAGCAGTGTACAGGAGGGAAGCACAGATACGCAGTATTTT.

The V and J genes are TRBV5-1 and TRBJ2-3; D is ambiguous. The CDR3 contains 15 residues. V was shortened by 5 bases and J by 3 bases, with 16 bases between the two germline ends. The germline V gene encodes CDR1 SGHRS and CDR2 YFSETQ. The DNA of the CDR3 is TGCGCCAGCAGTCCCGGTACACTGGGGACAGATACGCAGTATTTT. Translating gives CASSPGTLGTDTQYF.

V usage is TRBV30 and J usage is TRBJ2-7; no reliable D call. Trimming removed 0 bases at V and 4 bases at J, with 4 bases between. Germline-derived CDR1 and CDR2 are GTSNPN and SVGIG (reference sequence). The length of the CDR3 is 11 residues. CDR3 region: CAWSVAYEQYF. In DNA, the CDR3 is TGTGCCTGGAGTGTAGCATACGAGCAGTACTTC.

V gene TRBV5-4 combines with J gene TRBJ2-5; D is unresolved. The germline V gene encodes CDR1 SGHNT and CDR2 YYREEE (reference sequence). The CDR3 is 14 residues long. V was cut by 0 bases and J by 2 bases, with 8 bases left in between. CDR3 coding DNA: TGTGCCAGCAGCTTGGGATACAGTCAAGAGACCCAGTACTTC. The encoded protein is CASSLGYSQETQYF.

This chain joins TRBV11-2 and TRBJ1-1; D is unresolved. Trimming removed 7 bases at V and 2 bases at J, with 11 bases between. Germline CDR1 reads SGHAT; CDR2 reads FQNNGV. This CDR3 is 13 amino acids long. The CDR3 DNA reads as TGTGCCAGCACCCTCGGGAGTAACACTGAAGCTTTCTTT. Its translation is CASTLGSNTEAFF.

The gene calls are TRBV7-2 and TRBJ1-1; D remains unclear. CDR1 SGHTA and CDR2 FQGNSA come from the germline V gene. CDR3 length: 11 residues. The V end lost 5 bases, the J end lost 3 bases, and 4 bases lay between the germline ends. The CDR3 protein is CASSLDTEAFF. The CDR3 region has the DNA TGTGCCAGCAGCCTTGACACTGAAGCTTTCTTT. The full variable domain, its missing parts supplied by reference TRBV7-2 and TRBJ1-1, is GAGVSQSPSNKVTEKGKDVELRCDPISGHTALYWYRQSLGQGLEFLIYFQGNSAPDKSGLPSDRFSAERTGGSVSTLTIQRTQQEDSAVYLCASSLDTEAFFGQGTRLTVV.

This clone showed up just a few times. The chain combines TRBV7-2 with TRBJ2-3, with D unresolved. CDR3 length: 14 residues. Germline values: CDR1 SGHTA, CDR2 FQGNSA. Trimming took off 1 base at V and 7 bases at J, with 12 bases between the two ends. For the CDR3, the DNA is TGTGCCAGCAGCTTAGAGTACAGCCCAAATACGCAGTATTTT. Translating it yields CASSLEYSPNTQYF.

This CDR3 is CSVDTGGTGANVLTF. CDR3 in DNA: TGCAGCGTTGATACAGGGGGCACTGGGGCCAACGTCCTGACTTTC. The chain uses TRBV29-1 and TRBJ2-6, with 9 bases matching TRBD1. CDR1 SQVTM and CDR2 ANQGSEA come from the germline V gene. V was clipped by 3 bases and J by 2 bases; unmatched bases: 2. The CDR3 extends over 15 amino acids.

The CDR3 DNA follows: TGTGCCAGTAACGGTGTAGCGGGACTCTACAATGAGCAGTTCTTC. It codes for CASNGVAGLYNEQFF. V and J are TRBV19 and TRBJ2-1; the match to TRBD2 covers 8 bases. Germline V CDR1 and CDR2: LNHDA, SQIVND (reference sequence). The V and J ends lost 7 bases and 3 bases, in that order; junction bases with no gene match: 8. The CDR3 totals 15 residues.

V gene TRBV5-6 combines with J gene TRBJ2-7; possible D gene TRBD1, 6 bases. The V and J ends lost 2 bases and 2 bases respectively, with 11 bases between them. Germline values: CDR1 SGHDT, CDR2 YYEEEE. The CDR3 has 14 residues. Written as DNA, the CDR3 is TGTGCCAGCAGCTTATTACAGGGAACCTACGAGCAGTACTTC. This translates into CASSLLQGTYEQYF.

The chain carries TRBV7-2 and TRBJ2-7; 7 bases are shared with TRBD2. J gave up 7 bases and V 3 bases, and 9 bases lay outside the gene matches. The CDR3 extends over 14 amino acids. Germline CDR1 and CDR2: SGHTA and FQGNSA. Written as DNA, the CDR3 is TGTACCAGCAGCTTCGATCCTTTCGGGGGGGAGCAGTACTTC. This gives the protein CTSSFDPFGGEQYF.

The V gene is TRBV19, the J gene TRBJ1-6, with TRBD1 matching 7 bases. In germline, CDR1 is LNHDA, CDR2 SQIVND (reference sequence). The CDR3 totals 15 residues. With 7 bases clipped from V and 0 bases from J, the junction kept 3 bases outside the gene matches. The CDR3 region is CASTTGDSYNSPLHF. The CDR3 DNA sequence: TGTGCCAGTACCACAGGGGACTCCTATAATTCACCCCTCCACTTT.

At least ten counts were recorded for this clone. No DNA is shown, since the ends of the CDR3 on it are uncertain; the CDR3 is the one TCRdb lists. The chain combines TRBV2 with TRBJ2-1; the table's D call of TRBD1 was not tested on the DNA. Germline CDR1 and CDR2: SNHLY and FYNNEI. The CDR3 is 13 residues long, ends included. CDR3: CASSVGQGTFEFF.

The chain combines TRBV9 with TRBJ1-1; no firm D call. The CDR3 is 14 residues long. Trimming stripped 5 bases from V and 4 bases from J, with 15 bases between. The germline CDR1 and CDR2 sequences are SGDLS and YYNGEE. CDR3 protein: CASREYRETTEAFF. The CDR3 DNA sequence: TGTGCCAGCAGGGAGTACCGGGAGACCACTGAAGCTTTCTTT.

This clone appeared a single time. V gene TRBV27 combines with J gene TRBJ2-5; 7 nucleotides agree with TRBD2. V lost 3 bases, J lost 5 bases, and 3 bases stayed unmatched. The CDR3 is 13 amino acids. Per the germline V gene, CDR1 is MNHEY and CDR2 is SMNVEV (reference sequence). The CDR3 region has the DNA TGTGCCAGCAGTTTCGGGGGGAGGGAGACCCAGTACTTC. This gives the protein CASSFGGRETQYF.

This clone was detected a few times. This chain links TRBV7-9 with TRBJ2-1, with D perhaps TRBD2 (6 bases). Germline V gives CDR1 SEHNR, CDR2 FQNEAQ (reference sequence). The germline V and J ends were trimmed by 5 bases and 4 bases, with 9 bases remaining between them. The CDR3 is 13 amino acids. Here the CDR3 DNA reads TGTGCCAGCAGCATCGGGACTTACAATGAGCAGTTCTTC. Its translation is CASSIGTYNEQFF.

The V and J genes are TRBV9 and TRBJ2-5; D unresolved. Per germline, CDR1 SGDLS and CDR2 YYNGEE. Trimming took 0 bases from V and 2 from J, leaving 5 bases between them. This CDR3 comprises 13 residues. CDR3 sequence (DNA): TGTGCCAGCAGCGTAGCCATACAAGAGACCCAGTACTTC. Translated, it gives CASSVAIQETQYF.